The rows below give T cell receptor beta chains drawn from one sample of a study. TCRdb analysed the 5' RACE reads with MiXCR anew, one entry per CDR3 protein. Of some 57,000 distinct CDR3 sequences listed, roughly a sixth were seen once; the top ten hold under 3%. Source material: naive CD4+ T cells sorted from blood. Receptors originate from a female donor with breast cancer. CDR3s include the opening cysteine and the closing phenylalanine or tryptophan. The D gene is left open where the match is weak. The size of a clone is reported for some rows only, either as once, few or many, or as a class for expanded clones.

>TRBV5-5|.|.|TRBJ2-5
TGTGCCAGCAGCTTGGTAATAAGGACGGTCCAAGAGACCCAGTACTTC
CASSLVIRTVQETQYF
>TRBV24-1|.|TRBD2|TRBJ2-1
TGTGCCACCTCAGATACTAGCGGAAAGTACAATGAGCAGTTCTTC
CATSDTSGKYNEQFF
>TRBV20-1|.|TRBD2|TRBJ2-3
TGCAGTGCTCATTCGGGGCTAGCGGGTACCACAGGTACGCAGTATTTT
CSAHSGLAGTTGTQYF
>TRBV9|few|.|TRBJ1-3
TGTGCCAGCAGCATAACGCCGGGGGGAAACACCATATATTTT
CASSITPGGNTIYF
>TRBV3-1|.|TRBD2|TRBJ2-3
TGTGCCAGCAGCCATCGACTCGGGAGGGCTTCAGATACGCAGTATTTT
CASSHRLGRASDTQYF
>TRBV5-4|.|TRBD2|TRBJ2-7
TGTGCCGGCAGCCCGGCCAGCGGGGGTTCACGGGAGCAGTACTTC
CAGSPASGGSREQYF
>TRBV4-2|many|TRBD2|TRBJ2-5
TGTGCCAGCAGCCAAGAAGCGGGAGGTCTCCAAGAGACCCAGTACTTC
CASSQEAGGLQETQYF
>TRBV7-2|.|.|TRBJ1-1
TGTGCCAGCAGATCCAGGGACAACCATAAAGCTTTCTTT
CASRSRDNHKAFF
>TRBV18|many|.|TRBJ1-1
TGTGCCAGCTCGGGGGGTCTGAACACTGAAGCTTTCTTT
CASSGGLNTEAFF
>TRBV3-1|.|.|TRBJ1-5
TGTGCCAGCAGCCAAGGGCGGGGGAAACAGCCCCAGCATTTT
CASSQGRGKQPQHF
>TRBV7-2|many|.|TRBJ1-2
TGTGCCAGCAGCGGTTACACCGAAGTAAACTATGGCTACACCTTC
CASSGYTEVNYGYTF
>TRBV7-9|many|.|TRBJ2-1
TGTGCCAGCAGCCCTATTCCCTACAATGAGCAGTTCTTC
CASSPIPYNEQFF
>TRBV27|few|.|TRBJ1-1
TGTGCCAGCAGTTTTGGTGGGGCAGGTACGAACACTGAAGCTTTCTTT
CASSFGGAGTNTEAFF
>TRBV7-2|many|.|TRBJ2-3
TGTGCCAGCAGCTTCTACCGGCTCACAGATACGCAGTATTTT
CASSFYRLTDTQYF
>TRBV6-2/TRBV6-3|.|.|TRBJ2-1
TGTGCCAGCAGTTCACCGGAGGGATCCCGCTATTCACCTGAGCAGTTCTTC
CASSSPEGSRYSPEQFF
>TRBV20-1|.|TRBD2|TRBJ2-1
TGCAGTGCTAGCGGGGCGGGAGCTACCTACAATGAGCAGTTCTTC
CSASGAGATYNEQFF
>TRBV28|many|TRBD2|TRBJ2-3
TGTGCCAGCAGCTTCATGGGGCGGGAGTTGAGAGATACGCAGTATTTT
CASSFMGRELRDTQYF
>TRBV4-3|.|.|TRBJ2-1
TGCGCCAGCAGTCCCTCAGGGGTCGAGCAGTTCTTC
CASSPSGVEQFF
>TRBV5-1|many|.|TRBJ1-1
TGCGCCAGCAGCCAGGAAATGAACACTGAAGCTTTCTTT
CASSQEMNTEAFF
>TRBV2|.|TRBD2|TRBJ2-3
TGTGCCAGCAGCGACGGACTAGCGGCTTACACAGATACGCAGTATTTT
CASSDGLAAYTDTQYF
>TRBV5-1|few|TRBD1|TRBJ1-6
TGCGCCAGCAGCTTGGCATTCGACAGGGGTTTTTCACCCCTCCACTTT
CASSLAFDRGFSPLHF
>TRBV9|many|TRBD1|TRBJ1-6
TGTGCCAGCAGCGTAGCTGCAGGGGGTTCACCCCTCCACTTT
CASSVAAGGSPLHF
>TRBV7-9|few|TRBD1|TRBJ2-1
TGTGCCAGCAGCTCCTGGACAGGCCCCAATGAGCAGTTCTTC
CASSSWTGPNEQFF
>TRBV12-3/TRBV12-4|few|.|TRBJ2-2
.
CASILDRGHRSGELFF
>TRBV18|.|.|TRBJ2-3
TGTGCCAGCTCACCAGGAACAGAAAAAACAGATACGCAGTATTTT
CASSPGTEKTDTQYF
>TRBV20-1|.|.|TRBJ2-5
TGCAGTGCCTCTCGTGCACAGCTTCAAGAGACCCAGTACTTC
CSASRAQLQETQYF
>TRBV29-1|few|.|TRBJ2-5
TGCAGCGGCCGCGGAGGGAAAGAGACCCAGTACTTC
CSGRGGKETQYF
>TRBV4-1|many|.|TRBJ1-3
TGCGCCAGCAGCCAAGGGACACTCTCTGGAAACACCATATATTTT
CASSQGTLSGNTIYF
>TRBV7-3|few|.|TRBJ2-5
TGTGCCAGCAGCTTAAACCGGGGATCAGAGACCCAGTACTTC
CASSLNRGSETQYF